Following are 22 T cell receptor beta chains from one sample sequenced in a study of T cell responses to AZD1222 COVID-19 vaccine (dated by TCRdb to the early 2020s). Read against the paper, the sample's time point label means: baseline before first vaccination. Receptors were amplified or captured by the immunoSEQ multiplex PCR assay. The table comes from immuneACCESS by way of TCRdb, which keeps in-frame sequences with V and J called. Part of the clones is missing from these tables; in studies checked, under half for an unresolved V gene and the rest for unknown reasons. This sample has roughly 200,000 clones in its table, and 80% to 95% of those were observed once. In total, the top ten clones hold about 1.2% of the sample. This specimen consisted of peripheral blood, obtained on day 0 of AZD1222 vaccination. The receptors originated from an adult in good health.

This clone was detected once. The CDR3 loop is CASSVEYGPMGQETQYF. CDR3 nucleotides: TGTGCCAGCAGTGTAGAGTACGGTCCCATGGGCCAGGAGACCCAGTACTTC. The chain is built from TRBV2 and TRBJ2-5, with no clear D. Between the trimmed V and J ends, which lost 4 bases and 5 bases, there was a span of 23 bases. This CDR3 has 17 amino acids. CDR1 is SNHLY, CDR2 FYNNEI, per germline. Supplemented by reference TRBV2 and TRBJ2-5, the full variable domain reads EPEVTQTPSHQVTQMGQEVILRCVPISNHLYFYWYRQILGQKVEFLVSFYNNEISEKSEIFDDQFSVERPDGSNFTLKIRSTKLEDSAMYFCASSVEYGPMGQETQYFGPGTRLLVL.

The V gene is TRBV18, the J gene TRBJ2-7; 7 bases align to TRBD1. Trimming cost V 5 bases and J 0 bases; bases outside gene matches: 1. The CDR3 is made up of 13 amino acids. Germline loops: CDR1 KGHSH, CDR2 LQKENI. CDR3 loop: CASSGDSSYEQYF. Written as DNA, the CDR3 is TGTGCCAGCTCAGGGGACAGCTCCTACGAGCAGTACTTC.

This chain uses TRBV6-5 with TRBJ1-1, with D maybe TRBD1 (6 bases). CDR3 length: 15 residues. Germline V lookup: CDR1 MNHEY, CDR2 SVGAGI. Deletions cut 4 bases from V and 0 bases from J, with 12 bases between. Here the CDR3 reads CASSSRTALNTEAFF. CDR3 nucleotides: TGTGCCAGCAGTTCCCGGACAGCCCTGAACACTGAAGCTTTCTTT.

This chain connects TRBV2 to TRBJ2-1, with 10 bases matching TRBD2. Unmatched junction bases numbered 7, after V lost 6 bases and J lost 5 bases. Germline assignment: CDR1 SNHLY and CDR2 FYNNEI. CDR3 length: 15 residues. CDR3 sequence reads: CASRETSGEDNEQFF. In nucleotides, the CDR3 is TGTGCCAGCAGGGAAACTAGCGGGGAAGACAATGAGCAGTTCTTC.

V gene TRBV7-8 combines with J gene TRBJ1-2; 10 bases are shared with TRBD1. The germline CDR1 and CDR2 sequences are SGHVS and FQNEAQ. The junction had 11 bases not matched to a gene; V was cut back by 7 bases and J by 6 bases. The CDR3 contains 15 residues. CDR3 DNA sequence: TGTGCCAGCACCTTTTACTCCGGGACAGGGGATGGCTACACCTTC. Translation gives CASTFYSGTGDGYTF.

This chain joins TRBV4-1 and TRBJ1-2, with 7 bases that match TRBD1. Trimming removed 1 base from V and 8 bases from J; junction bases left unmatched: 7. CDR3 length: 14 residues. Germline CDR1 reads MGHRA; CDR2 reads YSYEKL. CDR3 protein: CASSQVGTVEGYTF. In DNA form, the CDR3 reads TGCGCCAGCAGCCAAGTTGGGACAGTTGAAGGCTACACCTTC.

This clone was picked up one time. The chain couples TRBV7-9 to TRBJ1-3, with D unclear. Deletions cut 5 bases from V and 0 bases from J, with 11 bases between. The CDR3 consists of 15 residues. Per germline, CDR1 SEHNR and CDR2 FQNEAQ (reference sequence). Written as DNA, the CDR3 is TGTGCCAGCAGCCGTCTTGACCCCTCTGGAAACACCATATATTTT. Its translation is CASSRLDPSGNTIYF.

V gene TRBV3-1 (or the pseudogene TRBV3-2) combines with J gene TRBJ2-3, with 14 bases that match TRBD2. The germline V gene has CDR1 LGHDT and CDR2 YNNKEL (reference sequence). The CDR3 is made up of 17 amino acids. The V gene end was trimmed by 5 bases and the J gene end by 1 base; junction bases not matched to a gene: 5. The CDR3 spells CASSGLAGGLGTDTQYF. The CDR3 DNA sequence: TGTGCCAGCAGCGGACTAGCGGGGGGACTGGGCACAGATACGCAGTATTTT.

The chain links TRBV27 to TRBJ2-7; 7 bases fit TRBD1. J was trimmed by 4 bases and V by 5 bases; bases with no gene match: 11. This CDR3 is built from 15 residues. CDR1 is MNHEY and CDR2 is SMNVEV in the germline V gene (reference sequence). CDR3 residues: CASSPTGVWSYEQYF. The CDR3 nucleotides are TGTGCCAGCAGTCCCACAGGGGTCTGGTCTTACGAGCAGTACTTC.

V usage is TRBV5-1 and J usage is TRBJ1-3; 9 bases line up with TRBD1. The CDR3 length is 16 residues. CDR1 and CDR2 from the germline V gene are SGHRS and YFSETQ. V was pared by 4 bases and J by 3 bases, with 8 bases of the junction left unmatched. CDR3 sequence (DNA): TGCGCCAGCAGCCTATCCGGGACAGGGAATGGAAACACCATATATTTT. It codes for CASSLSGTGNGNTIYF.

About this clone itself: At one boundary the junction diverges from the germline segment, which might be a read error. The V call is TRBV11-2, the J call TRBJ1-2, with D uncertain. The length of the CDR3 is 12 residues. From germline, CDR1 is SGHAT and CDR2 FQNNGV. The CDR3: CASSLERAGYTF. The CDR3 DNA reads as TGTGCCAGCAGCCTAGAAAGGGCTGGCTACACCTTC.

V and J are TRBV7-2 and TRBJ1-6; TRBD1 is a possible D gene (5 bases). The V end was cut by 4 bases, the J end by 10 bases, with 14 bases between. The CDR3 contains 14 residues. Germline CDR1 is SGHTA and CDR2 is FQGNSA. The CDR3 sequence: CASSSGTWESPLHF. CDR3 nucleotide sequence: TGTGCCAGCAGCTCTGGGACCTGGGAATCACCCCTCCACTTT.

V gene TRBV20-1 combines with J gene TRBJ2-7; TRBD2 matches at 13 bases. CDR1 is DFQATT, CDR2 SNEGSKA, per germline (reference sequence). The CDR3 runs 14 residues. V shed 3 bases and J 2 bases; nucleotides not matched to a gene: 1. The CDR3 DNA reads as TGCAGTGCTAGTGGACTAGCGGGGGCCTACGAGCAGTACTTC. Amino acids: CSASGLAGAYEQYF.

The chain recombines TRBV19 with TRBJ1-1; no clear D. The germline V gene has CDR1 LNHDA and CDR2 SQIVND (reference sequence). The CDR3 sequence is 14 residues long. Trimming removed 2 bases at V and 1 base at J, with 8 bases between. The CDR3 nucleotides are TGTGCCAGTAGTATAACGGCTTCGAACACTGAAGCTTTCTTT. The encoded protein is CASSITASNTEAFF.

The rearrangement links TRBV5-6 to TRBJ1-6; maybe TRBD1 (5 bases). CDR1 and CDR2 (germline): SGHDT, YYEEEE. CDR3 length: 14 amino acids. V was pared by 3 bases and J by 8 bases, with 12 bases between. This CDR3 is CASSWGLGDSPLHF. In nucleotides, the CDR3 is TGTGCCAGCAGCTGGGGACTCGGAGATTCACCCCTCCACTTT.

The CDR3 bases are TGTGCCAGCAGGCCTAGCCTGGGAAATGGCTACACCTTC. It encodes CASRPSLGNGYTF. The rearrangement joins TRBV6-5 to TRBJ1-2, with D unclear. V gave up 6 bases and J gave up 6 bases, with 14 bases separating them. The CDR3 has 13 amino acids. Germline CDR1 reads MNHEY; CDR2 reads SVGAGI.

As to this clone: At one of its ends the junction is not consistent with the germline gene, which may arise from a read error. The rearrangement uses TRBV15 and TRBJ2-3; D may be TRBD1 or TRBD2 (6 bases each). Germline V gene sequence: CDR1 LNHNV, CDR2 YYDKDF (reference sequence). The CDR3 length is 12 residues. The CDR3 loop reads CATSRDGGGPDF. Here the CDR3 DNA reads TGTGCCACCAGCAGAGACGGGGGCGGACCCGATTTT.

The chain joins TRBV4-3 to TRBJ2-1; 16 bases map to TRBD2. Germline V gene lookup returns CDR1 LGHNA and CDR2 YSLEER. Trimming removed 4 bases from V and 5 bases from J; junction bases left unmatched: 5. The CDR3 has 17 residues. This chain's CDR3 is CASSPGLAGGHHNEQFF. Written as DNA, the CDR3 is TGCGCCAGCAGCCCGGGACTAGCGGGGGGGCATCACAATGAGCAGTTCTTC.

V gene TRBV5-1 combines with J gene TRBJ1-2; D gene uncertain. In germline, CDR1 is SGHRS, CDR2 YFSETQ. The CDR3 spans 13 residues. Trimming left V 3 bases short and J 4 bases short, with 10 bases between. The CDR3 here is CASSSDGAYGYTF. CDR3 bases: TGCGCCAGCAGCTCGGACGGAGCCTATGGCTACACCTTC.

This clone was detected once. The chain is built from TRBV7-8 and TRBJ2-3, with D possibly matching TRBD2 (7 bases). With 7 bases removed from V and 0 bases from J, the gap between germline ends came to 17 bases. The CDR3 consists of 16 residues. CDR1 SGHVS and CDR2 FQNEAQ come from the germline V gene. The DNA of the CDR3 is TGTGCCAGCACTTCCCTAGGGGGGGGGAGCACAGATACGCAGTATTTT. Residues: CASTSLGGGSTDTQYF.

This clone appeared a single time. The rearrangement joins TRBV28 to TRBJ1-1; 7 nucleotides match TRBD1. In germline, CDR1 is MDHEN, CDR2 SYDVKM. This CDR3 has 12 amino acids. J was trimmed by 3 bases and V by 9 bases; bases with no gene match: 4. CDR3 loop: CASNRGYTEAFF. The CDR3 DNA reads TGTGCCAGTAACAGGGGTTACACTGAAGCTTTCTTT.

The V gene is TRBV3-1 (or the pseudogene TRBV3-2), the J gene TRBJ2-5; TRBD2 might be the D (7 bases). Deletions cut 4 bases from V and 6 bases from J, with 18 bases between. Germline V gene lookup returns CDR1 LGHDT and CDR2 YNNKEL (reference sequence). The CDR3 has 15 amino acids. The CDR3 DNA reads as TGTGCCAGCAGCCCTCCTCGGGGAGGGGGGAAGACCCAGTACTTC. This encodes CASSPPRGGGKTQYF.